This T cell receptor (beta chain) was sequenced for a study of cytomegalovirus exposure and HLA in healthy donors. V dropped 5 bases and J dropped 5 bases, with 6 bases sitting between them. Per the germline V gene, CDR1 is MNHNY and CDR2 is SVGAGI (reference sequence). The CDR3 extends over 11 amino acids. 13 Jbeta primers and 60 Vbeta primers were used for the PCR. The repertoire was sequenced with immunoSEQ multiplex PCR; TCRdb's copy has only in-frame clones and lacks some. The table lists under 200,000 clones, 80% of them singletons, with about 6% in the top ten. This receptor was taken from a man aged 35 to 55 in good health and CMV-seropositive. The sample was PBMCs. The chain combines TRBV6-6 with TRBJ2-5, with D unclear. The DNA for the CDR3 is TGTGCCAGCAGTCTCGTGGAGACCCAGTACTTC. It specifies CASSLVETQYF.